Below, 5 T cell receptor beta chains from the same sample are listed, as sequenced in a study of post-analysis software for immune sequencing data. Prepared TCR beta cDNA libraries contained unique molecular identifiers. TCRdb redid the calling of the PCR reads with MiXCR, one entry per CDR3 protein. The sample has some 890,000 distinct CDR3 sequences; roughly 50% are singletons. These receptors' antigens are unknown. Study results and caveats: Patients carried roughly 5 TRBV segments more frequently than controls did, and TRBV5-6, TRBV5-1 and TRBV20-1 were among them.

The specimen sequenced was blood. These receptors were obtained from a girl aged 5-17 years with multiple sclerosis.

DNA of the CDR3: TGCGCCAGCAGCCAAGATATGACGGGGTACGAGCAGTACTTC. Its protein is CASSQDMTGYEQYF. The chain uses TRBV4-1 and TRBJ2-4; D is perhaps TRBD2 (5 bases). The J call is uncertain, as TRBJ2-7 better fits the DNA end. Germline CDR1 MGHRA, CDR2 YSYEKL. This CDR3 has 14 amino acids.

This clonotype appeared a few times. The rearrangement links TRBV7-6 to TRBJ2-3, with D maybe TRBD2 (6 bases). The CDR3 has 16 amino acids. V lost 2 bases and J lost 2, with 14 bases in between. Germline V lookup: CDR1 SGHVS, CDR2 FNYEAQ. The CDR3 DNA follows: TGTGCCAGCAGCTTACTGGCTAGCGCGTCCACAGATACGCAGTATTTT. Encoded protein: CASSLLASASTDTQYF.

This rearrangement joins TRBV7-9 to TRBJ2-1; 10 bases fit TRBD2. V lost 3 bases, J lost 0 bases, and 8 bases stayed unmatched. The CDR3 runs to 18 residues. The germline gives CDR1 SEHNR, CDR2 FQNEAQ (reference sequence). The CDR3 DNA reads TGTGCCAGCAGCTTTAATAGCGGGGGGCCACTCTCCTACAATGAGCAGTTCTTC. Amino acid sequence: CASSFNSGGPLSYNEQFF.

Only a few counts were recorded for this clonotype. V gene TRBV10-3 combines with J gene TRBJ2-4; maybe TRBD2 (5 bases). CDR1 and CDR2 (germline): ENHRY, SYGVKD. This CDR3 comprises 12 residues. Trimming shortened V by 8 bases and J by 8 bases, and 13 bases separated the two germline ends. The CDR3 reads CAISGVGDIQYF. The DNA for the CDR3 is TGTGCCATCTCCGGGGTCGGGGACATTCAGTACTTC.

V and J are TRBV6-6 and TRBJ2-7, with TRBD2 identical over 9 bases. Germline lookup yields CDR1 MNHNY and CDR2 SVGAGI (reference sequence). This CDR3 region has 16 residues. V trimming: 2 bases; J trimming: 5 bases; junction bases outside the gene matches: 10. The CDR3 nucleotides are TGTGCCAGCAGTTACGGCGCGGGAGGGCCGGTCCACGAGCAGTACTTC. Residues: CASSYGAGGPVHEQYF.